These 9 T cell receptor beta chains originate from one sample sequenced in a study of shared clonotypes between healthy human individuals. Data came from immunoSEQ multiplex PCR; TCRdb stores just in-frame clones and leaves some out. The repertoire consists of 2 million to 3 million clones, with over 85% occurring once and the leading ten covering approximately 0.35%. Source material: naive CD4+ T cells from PBMCs. As for subset: CD45RA+ positively selected. Every receptor here comes from a man younger than 35 in good health. Some clones in this sample may be carry-over from other donors' samples.

The chain combines TRBV5-8 with TRBJ2-5; D not certain. The CDR3 totals 16 residues. CDR1 and CDR2 (germline): SGHTS, YDEGEE. The V end was cut by 0 bases, the J end by 5 bases, with 17 bases between. In nucleotides, the CDR3 is TGTGCCAGCAGCTTGGACGGACGCGTTCTCGAGGAGACCCAGTACTTC. Encoded protein: CASSLDGRVLEETQYF.

Here the CDR3 reads CASSLVWGVGQGNTGELFF. DNA of the CDR3: TGTGCCAGCAGCTTAGTGTGGGGTGTCGGACAGGGAAACACCGGGGAGCTGTTTTTT. The chain recombines TRBV7-2 with TRBJ2-2; TRBD1 matches 8 bases. Unmatched junction bases numbered 12, after V lost 1 base and J lost 2 bases. CDR1 SGHTA and CDR2 FQGNSA come from the germline V gene. The CDR3 length is 19 residues.

The gene calls are TRBV5-6 and TRBJ2-5; a possible D gene is TRBD2 (5 bases). Germline V gene lookup returns CDR1 SGHDT and CDR2 YYEEEE. The CDR3 spans 15 residues. The V and J ends lost 5 bases and 4 bases respectively, with 18 bases between them. The CDR3 loop is CASSWGVGSAETQYF. For the CDR3, the DNA is TGTGCCAGCAGTTGGGGTGTGGGGAGTGCAGAGACCCAGTACTTC.

The rearrangement joins TRBV2 to TRBJ1-5, with 7 positions matching TRBD1. The germline V gene encodes CDR1 SNHLY and CDR2 FYNNEI. V was pared by 3 bases and J by 1 base, with 3 bases of the junction left unmatched. The CDR3 is 15 residues long. CDR3 sequence reads: CASSDHRGSNQPQHF. DNA of the CDR3: TGTGCCAGCAGTGACCACAGGGGCAGCAATCAGCCCCAGCATTTT.

The V and J genes are TRBV28 and TRBJ2-5, with 10 nucleotides matching TRBD2. The CDR3 covers 16 residues. V was clipped by 7 bases and J by 5 bases; unmatched bases: 13. Germline V gives CDR1 MDHEN, CDR2 SYDVKM. This CDR3 reads CASTSPTSGPWETQYF. In DNA form, the CDR3 reads TGTGCCAGCACTTCACCGACTAGCGGGCCATGGGAGACCCAGTACTTC.

The chain carries TRBV5-1 and TRBJ2-1; 10 positions match TRBD2. The CDR3 covers 17 residues. The V segment lost 3 bases and the J segment 3 bases; nucleotides outside the gene matches: 9. Germline CDR1 SGHRS, CDR2 YFSETQ. The CDR3 bases are TGCGCCAGCAGCTATCCCCTCGCTAGCGGGAGCTACAATGAGCAGTTCTTC. Translation: CASSYPLASGSYNEQFF.

This chain links TRBV28 with TRBJ2-2; D gene unclear. V lost 8 bases and J lost 5, with 6 bases in between. Germline values: CDR1 MDHEN, CDR2 SYDVKM. This CDR3 is 11 amino acids long. In DNA form, the CDR3 reads TGTGCCAGCGCCGTAACCGGGGAGCTGTTTTTT. Its translation: CASAVTGELFF. Full variable domain (rest looked up from reference TRBV28 and TRBJ2-2): DVKVTQSSRYLVKRTGEKVFLECVQDMDHENMFWYRQDPGLGLRLIYFSYDVKMKEKGDIPEGYSVSREKKERFSLILESASTNQTSMYLCASAVTGELFFGEGSRLTVL.

The V and J genes are TRBV4-2 and TRBJ1-2; 9 positions agree with TRBD1. Germline loops: CDR1 LGHNA, CDR2 YNFKEQ. The CDR3 loop spans 16 amino acids. The V and J ends lost 2 bases and 6 bases, in that order; junction bases with no gene match: 10. The CDR3, as DNA: TGTGCCAGCAGCCAATTCTCCGGGACAGGGAAGGATGGCTACACCTTC. Translating gives CASSQFSGTGKDGYTF.

This clone was seen just once. This chain joins TRBV4-2 and TRBJ2-2, with 9 bases lining up with TRBD2. V gave up 2 bases and J gave up 1 base; unmatched junction bases: 2. The germline V gene has CDR1 LGHNA and CDR2 YNFKEQ. The CDR3 runs to 16 residues. CDR3 sequence: CASSQISGRNTGELFF. DNA for the CDR3: TGTGCCAGCAGCCAAATTAGCGGGAGGAACACCGGGGAGCTGTTTTTT.